The 6 T cell receptor beta chains reported below all come from one sample, sequenced in a study of T cells after yellow fever vaccination. TCRdb itself ran the 5' RACE reads through MiXCR, one entry per CDR3 protein. The table has more than 300,000 distinct CDR3 sequences, 3.5% to 4.5% seen once. The sequencing used PBMCs, collected 15 days after the yellow fever booster vaccination. The receptor set was obtained from a man aged 18 to 30 who received the YFV17D yellow fever vaccine.

This rearrangement joins TRBV7-7 to TRBJ2-1, with unresolved D. The CDR3 is made up of 13 amino acids. CDR1 is SSHAT, CDR2 FNYEAQ, per germline (reference sequence). Trimming left V 1 base short and J 10 bases short, with 11 bases between. DNA of the CDR3: TGTGCCAGCAGCTTAGTTTCAGAAGGAGAGCAGTTCTTC. Translating gives CASSLVSEGEQFF.

This clonotype was counted between two and nine times. The V and J genes are TRBV19 and TRBJ2-2; D call uncertain. V shed 5 bases and J shed 6 bases, with 19 bases lying between them. The germline V gene encodes CDR1 LNHDA and CDR2 SQIVND (reference sequence). There are 16 residues in the CDR3. CDR3 in DNA: TGTGCCAGTAGTCCTTTTTCCTCCGGCGGCTCCGGGGAGCTGTTTTTT. Translated: CASSPFSSGGSGELFF.

The chain couples TRBV11-2 to TRBJ2-3; TRBD2 matches 10 bases. V lost 1 base and J lost 7; bases outside the gene matches: 14. CDR3 length: 18 residues. Germline CDR1 is SGHAT and CDR2 is FQNNGV. The CDR3, as DNA: TGTGCCAGCAGCTTAGGGGTGTCTAGCGGGGGCTCCCGGAATACGCAGTATTTT. Translating it yields CASSLGVSSGGSRNTQYF.

There are many counts of this clonotype. The chain has TRBV4-3 and TRBJ2-1; 8 nucleotides align to TRBD2. The germline CDR1 and CDR2 sequences are LGHNA and YSLEER. J lost 5 bases, V lost 0 bases, and 3 bases had no gene match. The CDR3 has 15 amino acids. For the CDR3, the DNA is TGCGCCAGCAGCCAAGAAGGGACTAGACACAATGAGCAGTTCTTC. This codes for CASSQEGTRHNEQFF.

This clonotype was observed a few times. This chain links TRBV28 with TRBJ2-7; no reliable D call. Germline V gene sequence: CDR1 MDHEN, CDR2 SYDVKM. V was trimmed by 6 bases and J by 0 bases, leaving 9 bases between them. The CDR3 has 13 residues. The CDR3 protein is CASRGSHSYEQYV. In nucleotides, the CDR3 is TGTGCCAGCAGGGGTAGCCACTCCTACGAGCAGTACGTC.

V is TRBV7-2 and J is TRBJ1-6, with D perhaps matching TRBD1 (5 bases). The germline V gene has CDR1 SGHTA and CDR2 FQGNSA. The V and J ends lost 1 base and 8 bases respectively, with 21 bases between them. This CDR3 spans 18 amino acids. The CDR3 loop is CASSLGEGYLKFYSPLHF. The CDR3 nucleotides are TGTGCCAGCAGCTTAGGGGAGGGGTACCTAAAGTTTTATTCACCCCTCCACTTT. The whole variable domain, remainder taken from reference TRBV7-2 and TRBJ1-6, is GAGVSQSPSNKVTEKGKDVELRCDPISGHTALYWYRQSLGQGLEFLIYFQGNSAPDKSGLPSDRFSAERTGGSVSTLTIQRTQQEDSAVYLCASSLGEGYLKFYSPLHFGNGTRLTVT.